This TCR beta chain was found in a study of blood T cell repertoires in COVID-19. For the study at large: The United States, Italy and Spain provided the acute and convalescent COVID-19 samples. T cells, B-cell-depleted T cells, or PBMCs provided the cDNA or gDNA that served as material.

Methods used by the authors: Amplification of reference gene primers was used by the study to estimate nucleated cell counts. Here immunoSEQ multiplex PCR was the method, and the copy in TCRdb shows in-frame clones only, minus some. For V, J and clone size, that table is used; D and trimming come from the DNA. Here the sample spans around 260,000 clones, around 84% being singletons. The sample holds a few counts of this clone. The CDR3 contains 15 residues. V was clipped by 10 bases and J by 5 bases; unmatched bases: 14. Germline CDR1 and CDR2: LGHNT and FRNRAP. This chain uses TRBV12-5 with TRBJ1-3, with 7 bases that match TRBD1. The sequence was collected from a man in his sixties with acute or convalescent COVID-19. The specimen was peripheral blood. The CDR3 DNA reads TGTGCTACCAATACGCCCCAGGGGGACAGAAACACCATATATTTT. Protein sequence: CATNTPQGDRNTIYF.